The clone carrying this T cell receptor (beta chain) was recorded a few times. Its antigen remains unknown. The time point: recipient sample about 28 days before transplant, after cytoreduction. The assay was immunoSEQ multiplex PCR, and TCRdb's table has in-frame clones only and misses some. The table has 30,000 or so clones, more than 60% seen once; the top ten hold less than 7.5%. This record belongs to a study of T cell clonotyping in hematopoietic cell transplantation. About the research overall: Cytoreduction preceded collection of pretransplant recipient samples. Study outcomes and limitations: Pathologically expanded recipient clonotypes increased progressively from day 30 to day 180 as diversity fell. Graft donor and pretransplant recipient Inverse Simpson Index values predicted broader posttransplant TCR diversity.

The V and J ends lost 5 bases and 2 bases, in that order; junction bases with no gene match: 4. Germline CDR1 reads GTSNPN; CDR2 reads SVGIG (reference sequence). This CDR3 comprises 13 residues. The chain is built from TRBV30 and TRBJ1-2; 8 bases map to TRBD1. The specimen was peripheral blood mononuclear cells, collected before stem cell transplant. This TCR was recovered from a woman aged 25 to 39 with chronic myeloid leukemia. Some clones in this sample may be carry-over from other donors' samples. The chain's CDR3 is CAWGQGQNYGYTF. CDR3 in DNA: TGTGCCTGGGGACAGGGACAGAACTATGGCTACACCTTC.